Presented here are 19 T cell receptor beta chains from one specimen sequenced in a study of shared clonotypes between healthy human individuals (TCRdb year 2020). Library preparation was by the immunoSEQ multiplex PCR assay. This is the immuneACCESS table as TCRdb keeps it, with only in-frame sequences that have V and J called. A part of the clones is gone; compared with another copy, unresolved V genes explain less than half, and the rest is unexplained. The sample table lists over a million clones, under 99% of them with a count of one. The ten largest account for about 0.4% of the sample. Sequencing used naive CD4+ T cells sorted from blood. Read against the paper, the sample's cell subset or site label means: CD45RA+ positively selected. The receptors come from a young man in good health.

The chain recombines TRBV25-1 with TRBJ2-6, with D hard to call. The V gene lost 5 bases and the J gene lost 1 base, with 12 bases spanning the gap. CDR1 and CDR2 (germline): MGHDK, SYGVNS. This CDR3 comprises 16 residues. The CDR3 DNA reads as TGTGCCAGCAGTCACCGACTGATTTCTGGGGCCAACGTCCTGACTTTC. It specifies CASSHRLISGANVLTF.

The gene calls are TRBV11-2 and TRBJ1-1, with a possible D match to TRBD1 (5 bases). V was pared by 1 base and J by 0 bases, with 9 bases between. The CDR3 loop spans 15 amino acids. CDR1 is SGHAT, CDR2 FQNNGV, per germline. CDR3 region: CASSLGWGLNTEAFF. In DNA form, the CDR3 reads TGTGCCAGCAGCTTAGGTTGGGGCTTGAACACTGAAGCTTTCTTT.

CDR3 DNA sequence: TGTGCCTGGAGTGTACGGAGGGGCGCTGGAAACACCATATATTTT. It specifies CAWSVRRGAGNTIYF. The V call is TRBV30, the J call TRBJ1-3, with D possibly being TRBD1 (5 bases). Germline V lookup: CDR1 GTSNPN, CDR2 SVGIG (reference sequence). V was cut by 0 bases and J by 2 bases, with 11 bases left in between. This CDR3 comprises 15 residues.

The chain recombines TRBV28 with TRBJ2-7, with TRBD2 matching over 11 bases. The germline V gene has CDR1 MDHEN and CDR2 SYDVKM. The CDR3 length is 19 residues. The V segment lost 3 bases and the J segment 1 base; nucleotides outside the gene matches: 14. Here the CDR3 reads CASSFILRVAGGTSYEQYF. As DNA, the CDR3 is TGTGCCAGCAGTTTTATCTTACGGGTAGCGGGAGGGACGTCCTACGAGCAGTACTTC.

The chain couples TRBV20-1 to TRBJ2-5; no reliable D call. Germline CDR1 reads DFQATT; CDR2 reads SNEGSKA (reference sequence). Trimming took 5 bases from V and 9 from J, leaving 7 bases between them. The CDR3 covers 9 residues. The CDR3, as DNA: TGCAGTGCTTCAGCCCCCCAGTACTTC. Translated, it gives CSASAPQYF.

With regard to this clone: Distinct nucleotide sequences in the sample also encode this CDR3. The CDR3 spells CASSLLAGVADTQYF. The CDR3 DNA follows: TGTGCCAGTAGCCTACTAGCGGGAGTCGCAGATACGCAGTATTTT. The chain joins TRBV19 to TRBJ2-3; 11 bases match TRBD2. CDR3 length: 15 residues. Germline V lookup: CDR1 LNHDA, CDR2 SQIVND (reference sequence). With 6 bases clipped from V and 4 bases from J, the junction kept 6 bases outside the gene matches.

Points on this clone: In the same sample, other DNA sequences code for this CDR3. This chain connects TRBV9 to TRBJ2-1, with unresolved D. Germline loops: CDR1 SGDLS, CDR2 YYNGEE. CDR3 size: 13 residues. Trimming stripped 0 bases from V and 8 bases from J, with 9 bases between. CDR3 coding DNA: TGTGCCAGCAGCGTAGCCTCTCGGGATGAGCAGTTCTTC. Its translation: CASSVASRDEQFF.

The chain uses TRBV11-2 and TRBJ1-4, with D unclear. Germline CDR1 reads SGHAT; CDR2 reads FQNNGV. V was shortened by 5 bases and J by 8 bases, with 15 bases between the two germline ends. This CDR3 spans 14 amino acids. The CDR3 sequence is CASSPGWVYEKLFF. For the CDR3, the DNA is TGTGCCAGCAGCCCCGGGTGGGTTTACGAAAAACTGTTTTTT.

This clone was seen a single time. The chain is built from TRBV28 and TRBJ2-5; the D gene is possibly TRBD1 (6 bases). Germline CDR1 reads MDHEN; CDR2 reads SYDVKM. The V gene lost 5 bases and the J gene lost 4 bases, with 14 bases spanning the gap. This CDR3 contains 14 residues. CDR3 sequence (DNA): TGTGCCAGCAGTCAAGACAGGAGGAGAGAGACCCAGTACTTC. Encoded protein: CASSQDRRRETQYF.

On this clone: Other DNA sequences in the sample encode the same CDR3. The J gene is TRBJ2-2, the V gene TRBV9, with 11 bases matching TRBD2. The V segment lost 0 bases and the J segment 6 bases; nucleotides outside the gene matches: 4. The germline CDR1 and CDR2 sequences are SGDLS and YYNGEE. The CDR3 contains 16 residues. CDR3 amino acids: CASSVGLAGGPGELFF. The CDR3 bases are TGTGCCAGCAGCGTAGGGTTAGCGGGAGGGCCCGGGGAGCTGTTTTTT.

The V and J genes are TRBV6-1 and TRBJ2-1; D is unclear. The V end lost 7 bases, the J end lost 4 bases, and 17 bases lay between the germline ends. Germline loops: CDR1 MNHNS, CDR2 SASEGT. The CDR3 runs to 15 residues. The CDR3 coding sequence is TGTGCCAGCATAGCATACAGAGGAAATTACAATGAGCAGTTCTTC. This encodes CASIAYRGNYNEQFF.

The chain uses TRBV6-5 and TRBJ2-2; D may be TRBD1 or TRBD2 (5 bases each). CDR1 and CDR2 from the germline V gene are MNHEY and SVGAGI. The CDR3 spans 15 residues. Deletions cut 1 base from V and 4 bases from J, with 10 bases between. The CDR3 spells CASSYLGVLTGELFF. CDR3 sequence (DNA): TGTGCCAGCAGTTACTTGGGGGTCCTCACCGGGGAGCTGTTTTTT.

This chain connects TRBV5-6 to TRBJ1-2; TRBD1 is a possible D gene (6 bases). CDR1 is SGHDT and CDR2 is YYEEEE in the germline V gene. CDR3 length: 15 amino acids. Trimming stripped 4 bases from V and 8 bases from J, with 21 bases between. The CDR3 loop is CASSPLTGASVGYTF. In DNA, the CDR3 is TGTGCCAGCAGCCCACTCACGGGGGCAAGTGTCGGCTACACCTTC.

As regards this clone: The junction shows a germline mismatch at one end, possibly a read error. The chain links TRBV7-7 to TRBJ2-3, with 10 bases aligning to TRBD2. The germline V gene has CDR1 SSHAT and CDR2 FNYEAQ (reference sequence). The CDR3 is made up of 15 amino acids. Here the CDR3 DNA reads TGTGCTAGCAGCTCCGGGACTAGCGCGACTTATACGCAGTATTTT. Its protein is CASSSGTSATYTQYF.

The rearrangement links TRBV15 to TRBJ2-5; weak D call: TRBD2 (6 bases). Germline V gene sequence: CDR1 LNHNV, CDR2 YYDKDF (reference sequence). The CDR3 has 16 residues. Trimming stripped 0 bases from V and 7 bases from J, with 18 bases between. The CDR3 DNA is TGTGCCACCAGCAGAGACCCGGGAGCGGGCCAGGCGACCCAGTACTTC. Its protein product is CATSRDPGAGQATQYF.

The rearrangement uses TRBV15 and TRBJ2-7; 8 bases are shared with TRBD2. The J segment lost 3 bases and the V segment lost 3 bases, leaving 1 base of the junction unmatched. Germline CDR1 is LNHNV and CDR2 is YYDKDF (reference sequence). The CDR3 is made up of 13 amino acids. CDR3: CATSRSGSYEQYF. The CDR3 region has the DNA TGTGCCACCAGCAGGAGCGGGAGCTACGAGCAGTACTTC. Full variable domain (rest looked up from reference TRBV15 and TRBJ2-7): DAMVIQNPRYQVTQFGKPVTLSCSQTLNHNVMYWYQQKSSQAPKLLFHYYDKDFNNEADTPDNFQSRRPNTSFCFLDIRSPGLGDTAMYLCATSRSGSYEQYFGPGTRLTVT.

The rearrangement joins TRBV27 to TRBJ2-1; 13 nucleotides align to TRBD2. V gave up 5 bases and J gave up 4 bases; unmatched junction bases: 5. Per the germline V gene, CDR1 is MNHEY and CDR2 is SMNVEV (reference sequence). The CDR3 is 16 amino acids. The CDR3 reads CASSPGTSGAYNEQFF. CDR3 sequence (DNA): TGTGCCAGCAGTCCGGGGACTAGCGGGGCTTACAATGAGCAGTTCTTC.

This rearrangement joins TRBV11-3 to TRBJ1-5; TRBD1 matches at 9 bases. The CDR3 totals 16 residues. Trimming at V came to 6 bases and at J to 2 bases, leaving 8 bases not matched to a gene. Germline V gene data show CDR1 as SGHNT and CDR2 as YENEEA. The CDR3 bases are TGTGCCAGCAGGGGGAGTACAGGGGGCTGCAATCAGCCCCAGCATTTT. This sequence encodes CASRGSTGGCNQPQHF.

The chain links TRBV7-2 to TRBJ2-7; 7 bases agree with TRBD2. From germline, CDR1 is SGHTA and CDR2 FQGNSA. Trimming removed 5 bases from V and 4 bases from J; junction bases left unmatched: 14. The CDR3 loop spans 16 amino acids. In DNA form, the CDR3 reads TGTGCCAGCAGCGAAAACGGGGGGACCTTCTCGTACGAGCAGTACTTC. As protein: CASSENGGTFSYEQYF.